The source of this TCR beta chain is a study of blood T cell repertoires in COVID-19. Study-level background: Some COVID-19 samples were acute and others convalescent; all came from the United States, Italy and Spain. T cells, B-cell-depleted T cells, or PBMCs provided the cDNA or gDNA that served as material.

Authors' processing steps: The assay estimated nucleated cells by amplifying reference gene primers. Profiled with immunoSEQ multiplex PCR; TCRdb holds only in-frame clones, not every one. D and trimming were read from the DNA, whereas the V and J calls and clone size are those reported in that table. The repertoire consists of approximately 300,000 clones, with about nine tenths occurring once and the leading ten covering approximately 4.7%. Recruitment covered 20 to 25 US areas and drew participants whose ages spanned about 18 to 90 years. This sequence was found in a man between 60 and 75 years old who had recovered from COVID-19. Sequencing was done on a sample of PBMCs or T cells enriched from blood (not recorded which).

This chain's CDR3 is CAYGRNYGYTF. The DNA for the CDR3 is TGTGCCTACGGTCGTAACTATGGCTACACCTTC. The rearrangement uses TRBV30 and TRBJ1-2; no clear D. The ends were cut back, 7 bases at V and 1 base at J, with 7 bases in the middle. This CDR3 is 11 amino acids long. Germline V gives CDR1 GTSNPN, CDR2 SVGIG (reference sequence).